This T cell receptor (beta chain) comes out of a study of T cell responses to AZD1222 COVID-19 vaccine. Study outcomes and limitations: Repertoires were sampled only after the peak T cell response.

As for this clone: Its specificity is not known.

Sequenced by immunoSEQ multiplex PCR; TCRdb stores in-frame clones only, minus some. Among 95,000 to 150,000 clones listed, roughly 89% were seen once. Germline V lookup: CDR1 SGHAT, CDR2 FQDESV (reference sequence). V shed 4 bases and J 3 bases; nucleotides not matched to a gene: 6. The CDR3 spans 14 residues. The chain combines TRBV11-1 with TRBJ2-7; 7 bases match TRBD2. The material sequenced was peripheral blood, taken on day 0 of AZD1222 vaccination. This clonotype was obtained from an adult in good health. The CDR3: CASSSGEGVYEQYF. The CDR3, as DNA: TGTGCCAGCAGCTCGGGGGAGGGTGTCTACGAGCAGTACTTC.